This is a list of T cell receptor beta chains from one sample in a study of T cell clonotyping in hematopoietic cell transplantation. The assay was immunoSEQ multiplex PCR, and TCRdb's table has in-frame clones only and misses some. Of tens of thousands of clones listed, 80% to 90% are singletons. Source: peripheral blood mononuclear cells, taken before stem cell transplant. These receptors were taken from a man aged 55-75 years with biphenotypic leukemia. Some clones in this sample may be carry-over from other donors' samples. Both conserved end residues are part of each CDR3. D genes are given only for firm matches. A clone size is listed for some rows: how often the clone was seen (once, few, many), or a class if it is expanded.

clone size	V gene	J gene	D gene	CDR3 DNA	CDR3 protein
-	TRBV11-2	TRBJ2-7	-	TGTGCCAGCAGCTTCGGGGGCCACGAGCAGTACTTC	CASSFGGHEQYF
-	TRBV9	TRBJ2-1	-	TGTGCCAGCAGCGGAGCTGGGAGCTCCTACAATGAGCAGTTCTTC	CASSGAGSSYNEQFF
-	TRBV30	TRBJ1-2	-	TGTGCCTGGAGTGTTGGGGGGGACTATGGCTACACCTTC	CAWSVGGDYGYTF
-	TRBV19	TRBJ1-5	-	TGTGCCAGTAGTATCTCTGTATCGGGTCAGCCCCAGCATTTT	CASSISVSGQPQHF
once	TRBV11-3	TRBJ2-1	TRBD2	TGTGCCAGCAGCTTAGGTCTATTCACCGGGACTAGCAACAATGAGCAGTTCTTC	CASSLGLFTGTSNNEQFF
-	TRBV28	TRBJ1-1	TRBD1	TGTGCCAGCAGGAAGACAGGGTCCACTGAAGCTTTCTTT	CASRKTGSTEAFF
-	TRBV11-2	TRBJ2-3	-	TGTGCCAGCAGCTTCCGAGGGGGGGTGGCTAATCCAGATACGCAGTATTTT	CASSFRGGVANPDTQYF
-	TRBV28	TRBJ2-3	TRBD2	TGTGCCAGCAGCTTGTCCCTAGCGGGAGGGGGGGATACGCAGTATTTT	CASSLSLAGGGDTQYF
-	TRBV28	TRBJ1-1	-	TGTGCCAGCACCCCCTTGAGGTTCACGAACACTGAAGCTTTCTTT	CASTPLRFTNTEAFF
-	TRBV14	TRBJ2-3	-	TGTGCCAGCAACCGGGTGGGGGCAGATACGCAGTATTTT	CASNRVGADTQYF
-	TRBV28	TRBJ1-5	-	TGTGCCAGCAGTTTCAGGTCCGTCAATCAGCCCCAGCATTTT	CASSFRSVNQPQHF
-	TRBV6-5	TRBJ2-7	TRBD1	TGTGCCAGCAGTTACTCTACAGGGGACCTAACCTACGAGCAGTACTTC	CASSYSTGDLTYEQYF
-	TRBV28	TRBJ2-1	-	TGTGCCAGCATTGGGGGAGGAGGAAACCCCCTTGGTAGGTACAATGAGCAGTTCTTC	CASIGGGGNPLGRYNEQFF
-	TRBV11-3	TRBJ2-2	-	TGTGCCAGCAGCTTAGGAACAGGGACCGGGGAGCTGTTTTTT	CASSLGTGTGELFF
-	TRBV28	TRBJ1-5	-	TGTGCCAGTCTCAGGATAGGCCGGGCGGGGTATCAGCCCCAGCATTTT	CASLRIGRAGYQPQHF
-	TRBV7-9	TRBJ2-1	TRBD2	TGTGCCAGCAGCTTAGCGCTAGCGGGAGCCTATGAGCAGTTCTTC	CASSLALAGAYEQFF
-	TRBV2	TRBJ1-2	-	TGTGCCAGCAGTGAGAGGGATGGAGGCTACACCTTC	CASSERDGGYTF
-	TRBV6-6	TRBJ1-2	TRBD1	TGTGCCAGCAGTTACGCAGGGGGTGATGGCTACACCTTC	CASSYAGGDGYTF
-	TRBV19	TRBJ1-5	TRBD1	TGTGCCAGTAGTATTGAGGGACAGCCCAATCAGCCCCAGCATTTT	CASSIEGQPNQPQHF
-	TRBV30	TRBJ1-2	-	TGTGCCTGCTCTGCCGGGACCGCGTCGTATGGCTACACCTTC	CACSAGTASYGYTF
-	TRBV19	TRBJ2-7	-	TGTGCCAGTAGGGAACGGATTCGTGCCCCTTACGAGCAGTACTTC	CASRERIRAPYEQYF
-	TRBV30	TRBJ2-7	TRBD1	TGTGCCTTGGGACAGGCCTACGAGCAGTACTTC	CALGQAYEQYF
-	TRBV18	TRBJ2-2	-	TGTGCCAGCTCACCATCTAGCTCCGGGGAGCTGTTTTTT	CASSPSSSGELFF
-	TRBV30	TRBJ2-4	TRBD1	TGTGCCTGGAGTGTAGGACAGGGAGTAAACATTCAGTACTTC	CAWSVGQGVNIQYF